Shown below are 30 T cell receptor beta chains from a single sample sequenced in a study of blood T cells in healthy people across ages. A sample-barcoded 5' primer and a J-beta primer mix were used in a second PCR of about 7 to 11 cycles. TCRdb re-called the 5' RACE reads through MiXCR, storing one row per CDR3 protein. Of about 1 million distinct CDR3 sequences listed, more than 40% are singletons. Sequenced sample: blood. The receptors stem from a woman in her fifties or sixties in good health.

There are a few counts of this clonotype. The chain links TRBV5-1 to TRBJ2-5; D gene ambiguous. Per germline, CDR1 SGHRS and CDR2 YFSETQ. Trimming shortened V by 3 bases and J by 1 base, and 10 bases separated the two germline ends. CDR3 size: 14 residues. For the CDR3, the DNA is TGCGCCAGCAGCTCGGACGGCGTCCAAGAGACCCAGTACTTC. Its translation is CASSSDGVQETQYF.

The rearrangement uses TRBV13 and TRBJ1-1, with TRBD1 as a possible D gene (6 bases). CDR3 length: 14 amino acids. In germline, CDR1 is PRHDT, CDR2 FYEKMQ (reference sequence). V was trimmed by 8 bases and J by 2 bases, leaving 15 bases between them. The CDR3 spells CASVGAGDNTEAFF. The CDR3, as DNA: TGTGCCAGCGTGGGGGCAGGGGATAACACTGAAGCTTTCTTT.

The rearrangement joins TRBV2 to TRBJ2-1; D might be TRBD2 (5 bases). The germline V gene encodes CDR1 SNHLY and CDR2 FYNNEI. The V gene lost 3 bases and the J gene lost 9 bases, with 9 bases spanning the gap. The length of the CDR3 is 12 residues. The CDR3 DNA follows: TGTGCCAGCAGTGAGGAGGCAGGTGAGCAGTTCTTC. Translating gives CASSEEAGEQFF.

V gene TRBV2 combines with J gene TRBJ2-1, with TRBD2 identical over 9 bases. Germline V CDR1 and CDR2: SNHLY, FYNNEI. The CDR3 consists of 13 residues. V trimming: 2 bases; J trimming: 10 bases; junction bases outside the gene matches: 3. The CDR3 nucleotides read TGTGCCAGCAGTGAAATCCTAGCGGGGGAGCAGTTCTTC. Its translation is CASSEILAGEQFF.

The chain couples TRBV6-1 to TRBJ2-7; 7 nucleotides line up with TRBD1. This CDR3 region has 16 residues. The ends lost 5 bases at V and 3 bases at J; junction bases unmatched: 13. CDR1 and CDR2 (germline): MNHNS, SASEGT. Here the CDR3 reads CASSTTGARGYYEQYF. The CDR3 DNA follows: TGTGCCAGCAGTACAACAGGGGCCAGGGGATACTACGAGCAGTACTTC.

This clonotype was picked up a small number of times. The V and J genes are TRBV25-1 and TRBJ1-2; TRBD1 might be the D (6 bases). CDR1 and CDR2 (germline): MGHDK, SYGVNS. V lost 3 bases, J lost 4 bases, and 12 bases lay in between. The length of the CDR3 is 14 residues. The CDR3: CASSDWGRGYGYTF. The CDR3 nucleotides are TGTGCCAGCAGTGATTGGGGCAGGGGCTATGGCTACACCTTC.

V and J are TRBV6-5 and TRBJ2-7; possibly TRBD2 for D (6 bases). The CDR3 sequence is 13 residues long. The V end lost 2 bases, the J end lost 3 bases, and 8 bases lay between the germline ends. The germline gives CDR1 MNHEY, CDR2 SVGAGI. The CDR3 is CASSYAGRYEQYF. CDR3 DNA: TGTGCCAGCAGTTACGCGGGACGCTACGAGCAGTACTTC.

The rearrangement uses TRBV21-1 and TRBJ2-7; TRBD1, the table's D call, was not compared with the DNA. TRBV21-1 is deemed a pseudogene. CDR3 length: 14 amino acids. CDR3 bases: TGTGCCAGCAGCAGGAACCCCAGGGACCACGAGCAGTACTTC. It specifies CASSRNPRDHEQYF.

V and J are TRBV6-5 and TRBJ2-7, with TRBD2 as a possible D gene (6 bases). CDR3 length: 15 residues. Trimming pared 3 bases from V and 0 bases from J, leaving 12 bases between. In germline, CDR1 is MNHEY, CDR2 SVGAGI. CDR3 sequence (DNA): TGTGCCAGCAGTTATGTGCGGGATAGCTCCTACGAGCAGTACTTC. Residues: CASSYVRDSSYEQYF.

This clonotype was found once. CDR3 DNA: TGTGCCAGCAGCTCACCGGGACAGGGGGAAGGGGCCAACGTCCTGACTTTC. Its translation is CASSSPGQGEGANVLTF. The chain couples TRBV12-3 or TRBV12-4 to TRBJ2-6; TRBD1 agrees at 11 bases. J gave up 4 bases and V 6 bases, and 8 bases lay outside the gene matches. CDR3 size: 17 residues.

In its sample, this clonotype was seen a few times. The CDR3 bases are TGCGCCAGCAACCTCGGACAGGGATTTATTCTGGGGACCAACGTCCTGACTTTC. It encodes CASNLGQGFILGTNVLTF. The chain has TRBV5-1 and TRBJ2-6; 8 bases map to TRBD1. Trimming removed 6 bases from V and 8 bases from J; junction bases left unmatched: 19. The CDR3 length is 18 residues. Germline V gives CDR1 SGHRS, CDR2 YFSETQ.

J is TRBJ2-1 and V is TRBV20-1; 13 bases agree with TRBD2. CDR3 length equals 15 residues. Per the germline V gene, CDR1 is DFQATT and CDR2 is SNEGSKA (reference sequence). V lost 1 base to trimming and J lost 4 bases; unmatched junction nucleotides: 1. CDR3 bases: TGCAGTGCTAGAGCACTAGCGGGAGGGTACAATGAGCAGTTCTTC. Its protein is CSARALAGGYNEQFF.

This clonotype showed up just a few times. This may come from a read error, since a much larger clone is one base off. V usage is TRBV7-2 and J usage is TRBJ2-5, with 9 bases that match TRBD2. This CDR3 region has 15 residues. CDR1 is SGHTA, CDR2 FQGNSA, per germline. Trimming removed 1 base from V and 6 bases from J; junction bases left unmatched: 6. Here the CDR3 DNA reads TGTGCCAGCAGCTTAGGGCGAGCGGGAGGAAAGACCCAGTACTTC. Protein: CASSLGRAGGKTQYF.

The sample holds a few counts of this clonotype. The V gene is TRBV20-1, the J gene TRBJ1-2; 10 bases agree with TRBD1. CDR1 is DFQATT and CDR2 is SNEGSKA in the germline V gene (reference sequence). V trimming: 5 bases; J trimming: 4 bases; junction bases outside the gene matches: 4. The CDR3 extends over 13 amino acids. The CDR3 DNA follows: TGCAGTGCTCCTCGGACAGGGGGCTATGGCTACACCTTC. Encoded protein: CSAPRTGGYGYTF.

This chain uses TRBV5-1 with TRBJ2-1; 7 nucleotides agree with TRBD2. The V segment lost 4 bases and the J segment 4 bases; nucleotides outside the gene matches: 14. The CDR3 is 17 amino acids. CDR1 SGHRS and CDR2 YFSETQ come from the germline V gene. This chain's CDR3 is CASSPGWSGRAYNEQFF. The CDR3 DNA is TGCGCCAGCAGCCCCGGTTGGTCGGGGAGGGCTTACAATGAGCAGTTCTTC.

V usage is TRBV6-5 and J usage is TRBJ2-7; D possibly corresponds to TRBD2 (6 bases). With 6 bases removed from V and 4 bases from J, the gap between germline ends came to 13 bases. CDR3 length: 13 residues. CDR1 is MNHEY, CDR2 SVGAGI, per germline. The chain's CDR3 is CASSPAEGYEQYF. In DNA form, the CDR3 reads TGTGCCAGCAGCCCCGCGGAGGGTTACGAGCAGTACTTC.

This clonotype was seen ten or more times. This chain joins TRBV29-1 and TRBJ2-1, with D perhaps being TRBD1 or TRBD2 (5 bases each). CDR1 SQVTM and CDR2 ANQGSEA come from the germline V gene. The ends were cut back, 1 base at V and 1 base at J, with 11 bases in the middle. The CDR3 runs to 15 residues. The CDR3 DNA reads as TGCAGCGTTGAAGGGAGGACACATTCCTACAATGAGCAGTTCTTC. It codes for CSVEGRTHSYNEQFF.

The CDR3 here is CASRTAGQGSSGANVLTF. The CDR3 coding sequence is TGTGCCAGCAGAACCGCGGGACAGGGCAGCTCTGGGGCCAACGTCCTGACTTTC. J is TRBJ2-6 and V is TRBV28, with TRBD1 matching 9 bases. Germline V gene data show CDR1 as MDHEN and CDR2 as SYDVKM. With V trimmed by 6 bases and J by 0 bases, 9 bases remained unmatched. CDR3 length: 18 amino acids.

The V call is TRBV20-1, the J call TRBJ1-2, with TRBD1 as a possible D gene (5 bases). The germline V and J ends were trimmed by 0 bases and 4 bases, with 9 bases remaining between them. The germline gives CDR1 DFQATT, CDR2 SNEGSKA (reference sequence). The CDR3 is 13 amino acids. This CDR3 reads CSAREDGGYGYTF. CDR3 DNA sequence: TGCAGTGCTAGAGAGGACGGGGGCTATGGCTACACCTTC.

The chain recombines TRBV27 with TRBJ2-5; TRBD1 matches at 9 bases. The CDR3 totals 16 residues. The germline gives CDR1 MNHEY, CDR2 SMNVEV (reference sequence). V lost 0 bases, J lost 4 bases, and 6 bases stayed unmatched. The CDR3 sequence: CASSLSKGQGTETQYF. The CDR3 DNA reads as TGTGCCAGCAGTTTATCGAAGGGACAGGGTACAGAGACCCAGTACTTC.

J is TRBJ2-7 and V is TRBV29-1; 7 bases line up with TRBD1. The germline V gene has CDR1 SQVTM and CDR2 ANQGSEA. Unmatched junction bases numbered 8, after V lost 7 bases and J lost 2 bases. This CDR3 comprises 13 residues. As DNA, the CDR3 is TGCAGCGGTCGGACAGGACAAGCCTACGAGCAGTACTTC. As protein: CSGRTGQAYEQYF.

Comment on this clonotype: A much larger clonotype is one base distant, so this may be a read error. The chain combines TRBV9 with TRBJ2-3, with 7 positions matching TRBD1. In germline, CDR1 is SGDLS, CDR2 YYNGEE. The CDR3 length is 14 residues. The J segment lost 0 bases and the V segment lost 3 bases, leaving 1 base of the junction unmatched. For the CDR3, the DNA is TGTGCCAGCAGCGCGGGACAGAGCACAGATACGCAGTATTTT. Residues: CASSAGQSTDTQYF.

This clonotype was detected only a few times. CDR3 nucleotides: TGCAGCGTTGGGCGATCCGGGACACGGCCTAACTATGGCTACACCTTC. It translates to CSVGRSGTRPNYGYTF. The gene calls are TRBV29-1 and TRBJ1-2, with D possibly being TRBD1 (6 bases). CDR1 SQVTM and CDR2 ANQGSEA come from the germline V gene. The CDR3 has 16 amino acids. Trimming stripped 4 bases from V and 0 bases from J, with 18 bases between. Filled out from reference TRBV29-1 and TRBJ1-2, the complete variable domain reads SAVISQKPSRDICQRGTSLTIQCQVDSQVTMMFWYRQQPGQSLTLIATANQGSEATYESGFVIDKFPISRPNLTFSTLTVSNMSPEDSSIYLCSVGRSGTRPNYGYTFGSGTRLTVV.

The gene calls are TRBV21-1 and TRBJ1-1; the table's TRBD1 call for D was not verified on the DNA. TRBV21-1 counts as a pseudogene. The CDR3 totals 13 residues. For the CDR3, the DNA is TGTGCCAGCAGCGAACTTTTCGGCCCCAGGGCTTTCTTT. Its protein is CASSELFGPRAFF.

This clonotype appeared a few times. V usage is TRBV5-1 and J usage is TRBJ2-7; D unresolved. Germline assignment: CDR1 SGHRS and CDR2 YFSETQ. CDR3 length equals 14 residues. V gave up 2 bases and J gave up 0 bases, with 9 bases separating them. In nucleotides, the CDR3 is TGCGCCAGCAGCTTTAGGGAAACCTCCTACGAGCAGTACTTC. As protein: CASSFRETSYEQYF.

Written as DNA, the CDR3 is TGTGCCAGCAGCCAAGTCGGGTTAAATGAGCAGTTCTTC. Protein product: CASSQVGLNEQFF. The chain couples TRBV3-1 to TRBJ2-1, with D hard to call. The CDR3 length is 13 residues. The V gene lost 1 base and the J gene lost 7 bases, with 8 bases spanning the gap. The germline gives CDR1 LGHDT, CDR2 YNNKEL (reference sequence).

This chain uses TRBV27 with TRBJ2-1, with TRBD1 matching 11 bases. CDR3 length: 13 amino acids. Trimming cost V 2 bases and J 10 bases; bases outside gene matches: 1. The germline CDR1 and CDR2 sequences are MNHEY and SMNVEV (reference sequence). As DNA, the CDR3 is TGTGCCAGCAGTTTACGGACAGGGGGCGAGCAGTTCTTC. Residues: CASSLRTGGEQFF.

This clonotype was counted between two and nine times. V usage is TRBV12-3 or TRBV12-4 and J usage is TRBJ2-1, with D possibly called TRBD1 or TRBD2 (5 bases each). The V end lost 3 bases, the J end lost 7 bases, and 16 bases lay between the germline ends. This CDR3 has 15 residues. The CDR3 here is CASSFYQRGWNEQFF. The CDR3 bases are TGTGCCAGCAGTTTTTATCAGAGGGGTTGGAATGAGCAGTTCTTC.

The sample holds many counts of this clonotype. The rearrangement uses TRBV29-1 and TRBJ2-5; 11 bases fit TRBD1. The CDR3 has 16 amino acids. Trimming removed 0 bases from V and 4 bases from J; junction bases left unmatched: 7. Germline lookup yields CDR1 SQVTM and CDR2 ANQGSEA. The CDR3 protein is CSVEEGQGAYGETQYF. CDR3 bases: TGCAGCGTTGAAGAAGGACAGGGGGCGTATGGAGAGACCCAGTACTTC.

Comment on this clonotype: The junction shows a germline mismatch at one end, possibly a read error. The rearrangement joins TRBV6-2 or TRBV6-3 to TRBJ2-1, with 11 bases matching TRBD1. Per germline, CDR1 MNHEY and CDR2 SVGEGT. This CDR3 contains 17 residues. The CDR3 loop reads CVSSYVFGTGGSHEQFF. The CDR3 DNA sequence: TGTGTCAGCAGTTACGTGTTTGGGACAGGGGGTTCCCATGAGCAGTTCTTC.